Listed below are T cell receptor beta chains from one sample, sequenced in a study of shared clonotypes between healthy human individuals. Libraries were prepared by immunoSEQ multiplex PCR; TCRdb keeps only in-frame clonotypes and omits some of them. The sample shows about 2.4 million clones, approximately 93% of them seen only once. Sample: naive CD4+ T cells from PBMCs. These receptors came from a man aged 18 to 29 in good health. Some clones in this sample may be carry-over from other donors' samples. Both conserved end residues are part of each CDR3. Fields, in order: J gene, V gene, CDR3 protein.

J gene: TRBJ2-1; V gene: TRBV27; CDR3 protein: CASSQLTTSSYNEQFF
J gene: TRBJ2-1; V gene: TRBV4-2; CDR3 protein: CASSRGSSSYNEQFF
J gene: TRBJ2-7; V gene: TRBV28; CDR3 protein: CATLAGSYYEQYF
J gene: TRBJ2-3; V gene: TRBV5-4; CDR3 protein: CASSVGTSAYTDTQYF
J gene: TRBJ2-7; V gene: TRBV18; CDR3 protein: CASSPGLAVNEQYF
J gene: TRBJ2-5; V gene: TRBV7-9; CDR3 protein: CASSSPGLAGGRAETQYF
J gene: TRBJ2-7; V gene: TRBV5-8; CDR3 protein: CASSFGGGYEQYF
J gene: TRBJ1-6; V gene: TRBV27; CDR3 protein: CASSWAPNSPLHF
J gene: TRBJ2-2; V gene: TRBV7-8; CDR3 protein: CASSPIRAGLLTGELFF
J gene: TRBJ1-2; V gene: TRBV9; CDR3 protein: CASSPGGESYGYTF
J gene: TRBJ2-7; V gene: TRBV14; CDR3 protein: CASSQDRVVGTYEQYF
J gene: TRBJ2-7; V gene: TRBV28; CDR3 protein: CASSPIASEQYF
J gene: TRBJ1-2; V gene: TRBV7-9; CDR3 protein: CASSHDRKGNYGYTF
J gene: TRBJ2-3; V gene: TRBV28; CDR3 protein: CASRLPSTDTQYF
J gene: TRBJ1-1; V gene: TRBV28; CDR3 protein: CASRSTGGWGEAFF
J gene: TRBJ2-7; V gene: TRBV4-2; CDR3 protein: CASSQAPAYEQYF
J gene: TRBJ1-2; V gene: TRBV25-1; CDR3 protein: CASSEAGTGNGYTF
J gene: TRBJ2-3; V gene: TRBV7-2; CDR3 protein: CASSQLAGDTQYF
J gene: TRBJ2-1; V gene: TRBV25-1; CDR3 protein: CASSVGGLAYNEQFF
J gene: TRBJ2-3; V gene: TRBV5-1; CDR3 protein: CASSLGQGDITDTQYF
J gene: TRBJ2-3; V gene: TRBV7-9; CDR3 protein: CASSSRLGDTQYF
J gene: TRBJ2-3; V gene: TRBV6-4; CDR3 protein: CASRGDTQYF
J gene: TRBJ1-6; V gene: TRBV5-4; CDR3 protein: CASSTGTRRSYNSPLHF
J gene: TRBJ2-3; V gene: TRBV4-2; CDR3 protein: CASSQQRLAPSTDTQYF
J gene: TRBJ2-3; V gene: TRBV15; CDR3 protein: CATSRGRGSNTDTQYF
J gene: TRBJ1-5; V gene: TRBV2; CDR3 protein: CASSEQVYSNQPQHF
J gene: TRBJ2-2; V gene: TRBV7-9; CDR3 protein: CASSLWLAANTGELFF
J gene: TRBJ2-1; V gene: TRBV6-1; CDR3 protein: CASSELERELYNEQFF